This T cell receptor (beta chain) was recovered during a study of glioma-infiltrating T cells after dendritic cell vaccination. The wider study: Glioblastoma patients came from Phase I and II dendritic cell vaccination trials.

Clones were read by immunoSEQ multiplex PCR, and TCRdb kept only the in-frame ones, dropping some. The sample shows some 100,000 clones, over 75% of them seen only once. This CDR3 is built from 16 residues. Germline loops: CDR1 SGHRS, CDR2 YFSETQ. V lost 4 bases and J lost 2; bases outside the gene matches: 8. The sequence was obtained from a human donor with glioblastoma. The sample consisted of blood, taken before dendritic cell vaccination. This chain connects TRBV5-1 to TRBJ2-3, with 9 bases fitting TRBD2. In nucleotides, the CDR3 is TGCGCCAGCAGCCCCAGAAAGCGGGGGGACACAGATACGCAGTATTTT. Residues: CASSPRKRGDTDTQYF.